One and the same sample provided the 19 T cell receptor beta chains below, sequenced in a study of OX40 agonist ivuxolimab in advanced cancers. Measured with immunoSEQ multiplex PCR; TCRdb has only the in-frame clones, and not every one. The table has over 55,000 clones, 85% to 90% seen once. Sequenced material: CD4+ or CD8+ T cells sorted from blood, taken in a trial of the OX40 agonist ivuxolimab. The receptors come from an adult with an advanced solid tumor such as melanoma, head and neck, liver or kidney cancer.

This clone has more than one count but fewer than ten. The V call is TRBV2, the J call TRBJ2-2; D remains ambiguous. The germline gives CDR1 SNHLY, CDR2 FYNNEI. The CDR3 sequence is 14 residues long. Deletions cut 5 bases from V and 6 bases from J, with 13 bases between. The CDR3 is CASSPQIISGELFF. CDR3 DNA sequence: TGTGCCAGCAGTCCCCAGATAATATCCGGGGAGCTGTTTTTT.

The chain recombines TRBV7-2 with TRBJ2-2, with D unresolved. V was pared by 0 bases and J by 4 bases, with 9 bases between. The CDR3 spans 15 residues. The germline CDR1 and CDR2 sequences are SGHTA and FQGNSA. CDR3 nucleotides: TGTGCCAGCAGCTTAGCCATGCGCACCACCGGGGAGCTGTTTTTT. It is translated as CASSLAMRTTGELFF. The variable domain in full, completed from reference TRBV7-2 and TRBJ2-2, reads GAGVSQSPSNKVTEKGKDVELRCDPISGHTALYWYRQSLGQGLEFLIYFQGNSAPDKSGLPSDRFSAERTGGSVSTLTIQRTQQEDSAVYLCASSLAMRTTGELFFGEGSRLTVL.

The chain uses TRBV6-5 and TRBJ1-2; 10 nucleotides align to TRBD1. Germline V lookup: CDR1 MNHEY, CDR2 SVGAGI. This CDR3 spans 16 amino acids. V gave up 0 bases and J gave up 6 bases; unmatched junction bases: 7. The CDR3 region is CASSYSSGQGVHGYTF. The CDR3 region has the DNA TGTGCCAGCAGTTACTCGAGTGGACAGGGGGTACATGGCTACACCTTC.

This CDR3 is CASRFAGINEKLFF. The DNA for the CDR3 is TGTGCCAGTAGGTTCGCGGGTATTAATGAAAAACTGTTTTTT. The chain carries TRBV19 and TRBJ1-4; D is undetermined. Germline-derived CDR1 and CDR2 are LNHDA and SQIVND (reference sequence). The CDR3 is 14 residues long. Trimming left V 6 bases short and J 4 bases short, with 12 bases between. The full variable domain, completed using reference TRBV19 and TRBJ1-4, is DGGITQSPKYLFRKEGQNVTLSCEQNLNHDAMYWYRQDPGQGLRLIYYSQIVNDFQKGDIAEGYSVSREKKESFPLTVTSAQKNPTAFYLCASRFAGINEKLFFGSGTQLSVL.

The chain recombines TRBV6-5 with TRBJ1-2; no reliable D call. CDR1 and CDR2 from the germline V gene are MNHEY and SVGAGI. This CDR3 contains 12 residues. V lost 6 bases and J 8 bases, leaving 13 bases between the germline ends. The chain's CDR3 is CASRTVSIGYTF. The CDR3 bases are TGTGCCAGCAGGACGGTATCCATCGGCTACACCTTC.

On this clone: Other DNA sequences in the sample encode the same CDR3. The V gene is TRBV18, the J gene TRBJ2-6; D uncertain. With 6 bases removed from V and 0 bases from J, the gap between germline ends came to 6 bases. Germline values: CDR1 KGHSH, CDR2 LQKENI. CDR3 length: 14 residues. The CDR3 nucleotides are TGTGCCAGCTCCCTCAGCTCTGGGGCCAACGTCCTGACTTTC. Translating it yields CASSLSSGANVLTF.

The gene calls are TRBV18 and TRBJ1-2, with D uncertain. V was pared by 6 bases and J by 8 bases, with 19 bases between. CDR3 length: 14 residues. Germline lookup yields CDR1 KGHSH and CDR2 LQKENI. CDR3 protein: CASSGDGITRGYTF. The CDR3 nucleotides read TGTGCCAGCTCGGGAGACGGTATAACACGAGGCTACACCTTC. Full variable domain (missing parts from reference TRBV18 and TRBJ1-2): NAGVMQNPRHLVRRRGQEARLRCSPMKGHSHVYWYRQLPEEGLKFMVYLQKENIIDESGMPKERFSAEFPKEGPSILRIQQVVRGDSAAYFCASSGDGITRGYTFGSGTRLTVV.

Only one count was recorded for this clone. The chain uses TRBV27 and TRBJ2-7; the D is unclear. The CDR3 contains 13 residues. CDR1 MNHEY and CDR2 SMNVEV come from the germline V gene (reference sequence). The V end was cut by 3 bases, the J end by 0 bases, with 6 bases between. The CDR3 reads CASSLGRSYEQYF. CDR3 nucleotides: TGTGCCAGCAGTTTGGGTCGCTCCTACGAGCAGTACTTC.

This chain links TRBV28 with TRBJ1-2, with 12 bases that match TRBD1. Germline CDR1 reads MDHEN; CDR2 reads SYDVKM. The CDR3 covers 14 residues. After removal of 7 bases from V and 9 bases from J, the junction contained 9 bases not matched to a gene. The CDR3 bases are TGTGCCAGCATCCGAGGGACAGGGGGCTCCAGCTACACCTTC. Translating gives CASIRGTGGSSYTF.

This clone has a handful of counts. The chain carries TRBV10-3 and TRBJ1-1, with D hard to call. The CDR3 covers 14 residues. The ends were cut back, 0 bases at V and 7 bases at J, with 12 bases in the middle. The germline gives CDR1 ENHRY, CDR2 SYGVKD. As DNA, the CDR3 is TGTGCCATCAGTGAGTCGGCGGGGTTGGGTGAAGCTTTCTTT. Residues: CAISESAGLGEAFF.

The gene calls are TRBV5-1 and TRBJ2-5; D is perhaps TRBD1 or TRBD2 (5 bases each). Deletions cut 0 bases from V and 3 bases from J, with 12 bases between. The length of the CDR3 is 15 residues. From germline, CDR1 is SGHRS and CDR2 YFSETQ. The CDR3 region is CASSLVGGREETQYF. CDR3 coding DNA: TGCGCCAGCAGCTTGGTTGGGGGACGGGAAGAGACCCAGTACTTC.

The V gene is TRBV28, the J gene TRBJ2-4; D may be TRBD1 (7 bases). CDR1 MDHEN and CDR2 SYDVKM come from the germline V gene. Trimming removed 3 bases at V and 9 bases at J, with 15 bases between. The CDR3 spans 14 residues. CDR3 DNA: TGTGCCAGCAGTTTCAGGGGGGATTCTGGCATTCAGTACTTC. Translated, it gives CASSFRGDSGIQYF.

The chain couples TRBV18 to TRBJ1-2, with D possibly TRBD1 on 5 matching bases. There are 14 residues in the CDR3. Germline loops: CDR1 KGHSH, CDR2 LQKENI. V was pared by 2 bases and J by 5 bases, with 12 bases between. In DNA, the CDR3 is TGTGCCAGCTCACCAGGCGCACAGGAGTATGGCTACACCTTC. Translation gives CASSPGAQEYGYTF.

V usage is TRBV9 and J usage is TRBJ2-7; the D is unclear. V lost 0 bases, J lost 0 bases, and 13 bases lay in between. Germline V gene lookup returns CDR1 SGDLS and CDR2 YYNGEE. The CDR3 has 16 amino acids. CDR3 coding DNA: TGTGCCAGCAGCGTAGGCGAGTTGGTGAGCTCCTACGAGCAGTACTTC. Protein sequence: CASSVGELVSSYEQYF.

This clone was found a few times. CDR3 DNA: TGTGCCAGCAGCTGGGGACAGGGTTTCGGTTCACCCCTCCACTTT. This translates into CASSWGQGFGSPLHF. The chain joins TRBV5-6 to TRBJ1-6; 9 nucleotides align to TRBD1. CDR3 length equals 15 residues. The germline gives CDR1 SGHDT, CDR2 YYEEEE. V was clipped by 3 bases and J by 9 bases; unmatched bases: 7. Filled out from reference TRBV5-6 and TRBJ1-6, the complete variable domain reads DAGVTQSPTHLIKTRGQQVTLRCSPKSGHDTVSWYQQALGQGPQFIFQYYEEEERQRGNFPDRFSGHQFPNYSSELNVNALLLGDSALYLCASSWGQGFGSPLHFGNGTRLTVT.

This clone occurred a few times. The V gene is TRBV19, the J gene TRBJ1-1, with D unclear. CDR1 and CDR2 (germline): LNHDA, SQIVND (reference sequence). V lost 3 bases and J 5 bases, leaving 10 bases between the germline ends. The CDR3 runs 13 residues. CDR3 region: CASSISFGTEAFF. CDR3 nucleotides: TGTGCCAGTAGTATTTCGTTTGGGACTGAAGCTTTCTTT.

The chain has TRBV7-9 and TRBJ2-3; D gene ambiguous. Germline assignment: CDR1 SEHNR and CDR2 FQNEAQ (reference sequence). V shed 2 bases and J shed 3 bases, with 12 bases lying between them. This CDR3 region has 15 residues. The CDR3 DNA is TGTGCCAGCAGCTTACAGGTACAAGATACAGATACGCAGTATTTT. This sequence encodes CASSLQVQDTDTQYF.

CDR3 sequence reads: CASSNNDRGMNTEAFF. In DNA form, the CDR3 reads TGTGCCAGCAGTAATAATGACAGGGGGATGAACACTGAAGCTTTCTTT. The gene calls are TRBV7-9 and TRBJ1-1; TRBD1 matches 9 bases. After removal of 6 bases from V and 0 bases from J, the junction contained 8 bases not matched to a gene. Germline V gene data show CDR1 as SEHNR and CDR2 as FQNEAQ (reference sequence). The CDR3 runs to 16 residues.

The sample holds one count of this clone. The genes are TRBV28 and TRBJ2-1; 8 bases fit TRBD1. Germline V lookup: CDR1 MDHEN, CDR2 SYDVKM. The CDR3 spans 16 residues. The V segment lost 4 bases and the J segment 4 bases; nucleotides outside the gene matches: 9. CDR3 loop: CASSSPAGGIYNEQFF. The DNA for the CDR3 is TGTGCCAGCAGTTCCCCGGCAGGGGGCATTTACAATGAGCAGTTCTTC.